The clone carrying this T cell receptor (beta chain) was counted only a few times. Its antigen is not known. The V and J ends lost 2 bases and 3 bases, in that order; junction bases with no gene match: 1. There are 14 residues in the CDR3. Germline V gives CDR1 MDHEN, CDR2 SYDVKM. TCRdb's copy holds only in-frame clones and misses some; the assay was immunoSEQ multiplex PCR. The table lists over 100,000 clones, about 88% of them singletons. This sample was included in a study of T cell responses to AZD1222 COVID-19 vaccine. As for the study in general: Both about-4-week and about-12-week second-dose recipients were combined.

Overall study findings and caveats: It was only after the peak T cell response that any repertoires were sampled. Unmutated variant regions reportedly attract nearly half of all spike-specific TCRs.

The sequence was obtained from an adult in good health. The material sequenced was peripheral blood, taken on day 0 of AZD1222 vaccination. The genes are TRBV28 and TRBJ2-7, with 10 bases aligning to TRBD2. This chain's CDR3 is CASSLLAGVYEQYF. CDR3 DNA: TGTGCCAGCAGTTTACTAGCGGGGGTCTACGAGCAGTACTTC.